The 3 T cell receptor beta chains below were found in one sample sequenced in a study of blood T cell repertoires in COVID-19. Here immunoSEQ multiplex PCR was the method, and the copy in TCRdb shows in-frame clones only, minus some. The sample carries 100,000 to 150,000 clones, about four fifths recorded once. Sequenced material: peripheral blood. The receptors were gathered from a man aged 35-49 years with active or convalescent COVID-19.

On this clone itself: Germline is not matched at one junction end, which may reflect a read error. The chain joins TRBV25-1 to TRBJ2-6; 7 bases match TRBD2. This CDR3 has 13 amino acids. The germline V gene has CDR1 MGHDK and CDR2 SYGVNS. The CDR3 DNA sequence: TGTGCCAGCAGTTGGGGCCAGGGAGGGCGGAGATCTTTC. It codes for CASSWGQGGRRSF.

This clone was seen just once. V gene TRBV6-5 combines with J gene TRBJ1-1, with 7 bases that match TRBD1. Germline values: CDR1 MNHEY, CDR2 SVGAGI. This CDR3 is 15 amino acids long. The V segment lost 5 bases and the J segment 4 bases; nucleotides outside the gene matches: 10. CDR3 residues: CASSQRVTGTTEAFF. CDR3 nucleotides: TGTGCCAGCAGTCAGCGTGTGACAGGGACCACTGAAGCTTTCTTT.

This clone occurred once. The rearrangement joins TRBV10-3 to TRBJ1-4; possibly TRBD1 for D (5 bases). Germline lookup yields CDR1 ENHRY and CDR2 SYGVKD. This CDR3 is built from 14 residues. The germline V and J ends were trimmed by 3 bases and 7 bases, with 12 bases remaining between them. The CDR3 DNA reads as TGTGCCATCAGTGATGGACAAGGCTCTGAAAAACTGTTTTTT. This codes for CAISDGQGSEKLFF.